This T cell receptor beta chain was sequenced during a study of identical twins. Germline CDR1 SGHKS, CDR2 YYEKEE (reference sequence). CDR3 length: 16 residues. The trim removed 2 bases at V and 5 bases at J, leaving 9 bases unmatched. TCRdb reprocessed the 5' RACE reads via MiXCR and lists one record per CDR3 protein. This table holds 430,000 or so distinct CDR3 sequences, less than 25% found once. The sample was also reused in another study, on T cells expressing NK-cell markers.

The sample was CD4+ T cells sorted from blood. The TCR sequence derives from a woman aged 18-29 years in good health. The rearrangement links TRBV5-5 to TRBJ2-5, with TRBD2 identical over 10 bases. The DNA of the CDR3 is TGTGCCAGCAGCTTTTTCCTAGCGGGAGTCACGGAGACCCAGTACTTC. Encoded protein: CASSFFLAGVTETQYF.